This paragraph covers one T cell receptor (beta chain) sequence. The junction shows a germline mismatch at one end, possibly a read error. This CDR3 comprises 13 residues. CDR1 is SSHAT, CDR2 FNYEAQ, per germline (reference sequence). With TRAV- and TRBV-specific primers, first-strand cDNA was made, covering the alpha and beta chains. With a constant-region primer and a V-primer adapter, TCRs were subjected to around 18 PCR cycles of amplification. From the reads, TCRdb called clonotypes with MiXCR, one entry per CDR3 protein. Altogether 13,000 or so distinct CDR3 sequences are present, about 77% being singletons, with the ten largest covering 4.5% to 6%. This sample is part of a study of low-dose radiotherapy and immunotherapy resistance in tumors. At the level of the study: The study gave Cohort 2 1 Gy per fraction every two weeks, totaling 13 Gy over 26 weeks. Every two weeks, one day ahead of radiation and immunotherapy, cyclophosphamide 200 mg/m2 was given (intravenously).

This receptor was identified in a human donor with advanced metastatic prostate, ovarian, gallbladder or colorectal cancer (not recorded which). This table probably holds off-target reads from a library built for another chain. The chain has TRBV7-7 and TRBJ2-4, with a possible D match to TRBD2 (5 bases). DNA of the CDR3: TGTGCTAGCAGCACGGACCGCAGCGGCATTCAGTACTTC. Protein: CASSTDRSGIQYF.